In its sample, the clone carrying this TCR beta chain was seen a few times. Trimming left V 4 bases short and J 16 bases short, with 11 bases between. Germline lookup yields CDR1 SNHLY and CDR2 FYNNEI. This CDR3 has 11 amino acids. The record originates from a study of blood T cell repertoires in COVID-19. At the level of the study: PBMCs, B-cell-depleted T cells, or T cells were the source of the cDNA or gDNA that made up the material.

Data came from immunoSEQ multiplex PCR; TCRdb stores just in-frame clones and leaves some out. The sample holds 200,000 to 250,000 clones, 84% seen once. The source material was PBMCs or T cells enriched from blood (not recorded which). The source is a woman aged 40 to 50 who had recovered from COVID-19. The J gene is TRBJ1-6, the V gene TRBV2, with D unresolved. CDR3 in DNA: TGTGCCAGCAGTGGAGGGCACCTTCTCCACTTT. As protein: CASSGGHLLHF.